This T cell receptor (beta chain) came from a study of cytomegalovirus exposure and HLA in healthy donors. Findings and caveats of the study: Most observed TCR sequences were rare, whereas some public TCRs were detected in many donors.

PCR amplification relied on 60 Vbeta primers (plus 13 Jbeta primers). Repertoires were generated with immunoSEQ multiplex PCR, while TCRdb's copy carries only in-frame clones and drops some. The sample has more than 75,000 clones; approximately 79% are singletons. For this clone: What it recognizes is unknown.

The material sequenced was PBMCs. The clonotype originates from a man in his thirties or forties in good health and CMV-seronegative.

The CDR3 is CASSALATRGTQYF. The CDR3 region has the DNA TGTGCCAGCAGCGCACTAGCGACACGGGGTACGCAGTATTTT. The rearrangement links TRBV2 to TRBJ2-3; TRBD2 matches at 7 bases. The CDR3 loop spans 14 amino acids. J gave up 8 bases and V 6 bases, and 11 bases lay outside the gene matches. Germline V gene lookup returns CDR1 SNHLY and CDR2 FYNNEI.